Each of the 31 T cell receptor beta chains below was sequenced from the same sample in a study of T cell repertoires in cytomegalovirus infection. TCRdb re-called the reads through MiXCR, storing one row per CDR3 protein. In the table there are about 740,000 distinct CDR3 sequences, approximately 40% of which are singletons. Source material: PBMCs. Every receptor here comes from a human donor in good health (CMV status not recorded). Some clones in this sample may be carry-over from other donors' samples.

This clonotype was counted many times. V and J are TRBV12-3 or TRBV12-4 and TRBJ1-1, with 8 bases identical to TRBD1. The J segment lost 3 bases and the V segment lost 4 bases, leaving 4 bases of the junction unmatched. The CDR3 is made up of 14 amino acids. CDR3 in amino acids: CASSSRGQYTEAFF. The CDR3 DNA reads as TGTGCCAGCAGTTCCAGGGGGCAATACACTGAAGCTTTCTTT.

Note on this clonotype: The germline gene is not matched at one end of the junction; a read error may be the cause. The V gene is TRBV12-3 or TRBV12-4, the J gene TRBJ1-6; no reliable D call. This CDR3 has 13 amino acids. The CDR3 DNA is TGTGCCCGCAGTCAAAGACCGGGTGCACCCCTCCACTTT. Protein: CARSQRPGAPLHF.

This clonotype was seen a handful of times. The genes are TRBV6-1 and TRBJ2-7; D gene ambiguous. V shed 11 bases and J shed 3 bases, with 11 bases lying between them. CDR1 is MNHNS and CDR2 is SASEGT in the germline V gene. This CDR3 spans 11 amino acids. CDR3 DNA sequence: TGTGCCGTCGGGCAACTCTACGAGCAGTACTTC. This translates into CAVGQLYEQYF.

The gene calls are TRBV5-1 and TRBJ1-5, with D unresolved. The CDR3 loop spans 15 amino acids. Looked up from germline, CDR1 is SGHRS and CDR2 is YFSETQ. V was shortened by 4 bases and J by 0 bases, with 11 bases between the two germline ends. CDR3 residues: CASSPDTYSNQPQHF. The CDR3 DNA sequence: TGCGCCAGCAGCCCCGACACCTATAGCAATCAGCCCCAGCATTTT.

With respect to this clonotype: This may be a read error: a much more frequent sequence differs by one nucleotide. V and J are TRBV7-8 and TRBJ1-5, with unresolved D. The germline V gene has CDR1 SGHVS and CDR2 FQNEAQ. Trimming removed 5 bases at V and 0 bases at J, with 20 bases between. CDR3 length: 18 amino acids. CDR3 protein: CASSPLLGVEYSNQPQHF. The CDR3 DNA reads TGTGCCAGCAGCCCACTCCTTGGGGTGGAGTATAGCAATCAGCCCCAGCATTTT.

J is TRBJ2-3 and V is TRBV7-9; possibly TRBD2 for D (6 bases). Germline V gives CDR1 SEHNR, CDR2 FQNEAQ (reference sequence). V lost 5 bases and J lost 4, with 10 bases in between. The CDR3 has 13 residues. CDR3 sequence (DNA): TGTGCCAGCAGCAAAGGGACTTCAGATACGCAGTATTTT. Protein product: CASSKGTSDTQYF.

The CDR3 bases are TGTGCCAGTAGTATATCGGCGATGGAGGGGGATACGCAGTATTTT. This encodes CASSISAMEGDTQYF. V is TRBV19 and J is TRBJ2-3; D possibly corresponds to TRBD2 (6 bases). Trimming removed 2 bases at V and 6 bases at J, with 15 bases between. This CDR3 is 15 amino acids long. CDR1 and CDR2 from the germline V gene are LNHDA and SQIVND (reference sequence).

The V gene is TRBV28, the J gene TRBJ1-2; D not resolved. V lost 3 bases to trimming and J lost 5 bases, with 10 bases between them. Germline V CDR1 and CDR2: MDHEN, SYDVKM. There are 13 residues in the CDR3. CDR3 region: CASSLGKEYGYTF. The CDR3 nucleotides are TGTGCCAGCAGTTTGGGGAAGGAGTATGGCTACACCTTC.

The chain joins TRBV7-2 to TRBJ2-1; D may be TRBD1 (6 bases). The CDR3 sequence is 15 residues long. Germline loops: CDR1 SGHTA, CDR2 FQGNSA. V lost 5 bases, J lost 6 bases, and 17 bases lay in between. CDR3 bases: TGTGCCAGCAGCGTCCACAGGGCCGGGCTCAATGAGCAGTTCTTC. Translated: CASSVHRAGLNEQFF.

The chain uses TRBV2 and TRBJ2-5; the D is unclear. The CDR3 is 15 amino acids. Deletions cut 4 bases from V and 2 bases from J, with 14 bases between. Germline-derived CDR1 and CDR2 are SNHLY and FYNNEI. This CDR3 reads CASSGGPGRQETQYF. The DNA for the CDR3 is TGTGCCAGCAGTGGAGGACCCGGGCGTCAAGAGACCCAGTACTTC.

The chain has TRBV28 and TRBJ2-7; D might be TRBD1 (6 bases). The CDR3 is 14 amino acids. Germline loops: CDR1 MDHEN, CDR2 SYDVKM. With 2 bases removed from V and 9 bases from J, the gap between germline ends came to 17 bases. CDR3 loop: CASSLSDQGLPQYF. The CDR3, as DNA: TGTGCCAGCAGTTTAAGCGACCAGGGGTTGCCGCAGTACTTC.

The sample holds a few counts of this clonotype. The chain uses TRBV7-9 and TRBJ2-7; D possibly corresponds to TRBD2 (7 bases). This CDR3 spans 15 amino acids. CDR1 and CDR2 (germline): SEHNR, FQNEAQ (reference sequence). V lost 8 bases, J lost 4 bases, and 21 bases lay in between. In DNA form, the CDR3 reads TGTGCCAGCGCAGTTTGGGGGGGGCGATCTTACGAGCAGTACTTC. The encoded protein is CASAVWGGRSYEQYF.

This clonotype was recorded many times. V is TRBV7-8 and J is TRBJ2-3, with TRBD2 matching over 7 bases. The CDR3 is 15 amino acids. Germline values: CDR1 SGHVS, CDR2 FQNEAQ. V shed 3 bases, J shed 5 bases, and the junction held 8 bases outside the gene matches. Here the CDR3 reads CASSFGLAVLDTQYF. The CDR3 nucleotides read TGTGCCAGCAGCTTCGGGCTAGCGGTGCTAGATACGCAGTATTTT.

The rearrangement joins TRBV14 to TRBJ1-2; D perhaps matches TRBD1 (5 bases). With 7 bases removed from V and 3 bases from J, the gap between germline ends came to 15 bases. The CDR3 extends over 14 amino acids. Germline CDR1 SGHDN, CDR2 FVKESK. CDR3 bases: TGTGCCAGCACTGGGCAGGGCCCCTACTATGGCTACACCTTC. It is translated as CASTGQGPYYGYTF.

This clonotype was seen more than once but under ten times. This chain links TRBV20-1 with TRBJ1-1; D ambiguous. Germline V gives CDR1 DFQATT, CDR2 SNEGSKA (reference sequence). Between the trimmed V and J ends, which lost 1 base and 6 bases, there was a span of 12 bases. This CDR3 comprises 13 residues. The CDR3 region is CSARVGFVSEAFF. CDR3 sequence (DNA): TGCAGTGCTAGAGTGGGGTTCGTGTCTGAAGCTTTCTTT.

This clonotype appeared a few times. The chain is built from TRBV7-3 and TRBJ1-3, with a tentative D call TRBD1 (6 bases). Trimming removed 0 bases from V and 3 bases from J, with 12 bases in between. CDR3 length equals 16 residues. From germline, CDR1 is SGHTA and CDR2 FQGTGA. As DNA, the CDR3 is TGTGCCAGCAGCTTAACGCCACAGGGAGATGGAAACACCATATATTTT. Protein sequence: CASSLTPQGDGNTIYF.

This CDR3 reads CASSLDPSNTEAFF. The CDR3 region has the DNA TGTGCCAGCAGCTTAGACCCGTCTAACACTGAAGCTTTCTTT. The rearrangement joins TRBV7-2 to TRBJ1-1; D is ambiguous. The CDR3 runs 14 residues. Germline CDR1 and CDR2: SGHTA and FQGNSA. V lost 1 base and J 2 bases, leaving 8 bases between the germline ends.

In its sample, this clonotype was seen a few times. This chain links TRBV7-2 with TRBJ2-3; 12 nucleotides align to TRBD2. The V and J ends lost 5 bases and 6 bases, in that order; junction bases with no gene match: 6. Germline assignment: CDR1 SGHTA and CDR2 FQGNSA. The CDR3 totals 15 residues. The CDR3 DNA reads TGTGCCAGCAGCGTACTAGCGGGAGGTGGGGATACGCAGTATTTT. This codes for CASSVLAGGGDTQYF.

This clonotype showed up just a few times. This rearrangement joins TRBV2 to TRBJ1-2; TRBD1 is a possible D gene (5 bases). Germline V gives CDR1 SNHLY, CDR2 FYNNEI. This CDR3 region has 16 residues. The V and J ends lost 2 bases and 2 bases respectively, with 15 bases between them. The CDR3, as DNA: TGTGCCAGCAGTGAAATGGGGCAGGGCGTCAACTATGGCTACACCTTC. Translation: CASSEMGQGVNYGYTF.

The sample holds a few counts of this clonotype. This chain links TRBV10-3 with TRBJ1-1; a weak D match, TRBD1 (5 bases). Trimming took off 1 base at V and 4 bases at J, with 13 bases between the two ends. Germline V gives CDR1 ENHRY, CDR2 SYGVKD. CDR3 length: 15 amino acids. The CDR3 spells CAISEFEDMTTEAFF. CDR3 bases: TGTGCCATCAGTGAGTTCGAGGACATGACCACTGAAGCTTTCTTT.

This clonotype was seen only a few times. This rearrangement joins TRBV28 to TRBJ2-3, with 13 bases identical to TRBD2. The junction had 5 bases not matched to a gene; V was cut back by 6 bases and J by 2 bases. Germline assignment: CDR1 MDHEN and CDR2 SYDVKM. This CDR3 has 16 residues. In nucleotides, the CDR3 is TGTGCCAGCAGCACGGGACTAGCGGGAAACACAGATACGCAGTATTTT. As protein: CASSTGLAGNTDTQYF.

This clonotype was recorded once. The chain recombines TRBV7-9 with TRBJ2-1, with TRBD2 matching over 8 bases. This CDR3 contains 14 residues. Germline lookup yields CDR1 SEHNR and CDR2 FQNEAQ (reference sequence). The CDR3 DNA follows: TGTTCCTCGGTGCTAGCGGGTGAGGTAGATGAGCAGTTCTTC. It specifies CSSVLAGEVDEQFF.

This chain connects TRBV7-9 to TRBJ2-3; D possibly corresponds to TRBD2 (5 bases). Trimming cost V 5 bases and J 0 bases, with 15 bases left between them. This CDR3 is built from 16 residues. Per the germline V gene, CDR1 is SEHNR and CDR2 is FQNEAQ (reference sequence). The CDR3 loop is CASSHVGGASTDTQYF. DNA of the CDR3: TGTGCCAGCAGCCACGTAGGAGGAGCGAGCACAGATACGCAGTATTTT.

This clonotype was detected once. The CDR3 DNA follows: TGCAGTGCTAGTGACAGGAGGGGATATGGCTACACCTTC. It is translated as CSASDRRGYGYTF. V and J are TRBV20-1 and TRBJ1-2, with a possible D match to TRBD1 (6 bases). CDR3 length: 13 residues. Germline CDR1 reads DFQATT; CDR2 reads SNEGSKA (reference sequence). V lost 3 bases and J 5 bases, leaving 13 bases between the germline ends.

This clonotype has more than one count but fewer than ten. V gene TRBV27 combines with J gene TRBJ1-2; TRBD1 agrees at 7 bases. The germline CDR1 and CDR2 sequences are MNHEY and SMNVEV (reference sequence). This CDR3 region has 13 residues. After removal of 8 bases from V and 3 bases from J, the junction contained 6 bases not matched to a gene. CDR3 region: CASCDRADYGYTF. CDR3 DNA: TGTGCCAGCTGCGACAGGGCGGACTATGGCTACACCTTC.

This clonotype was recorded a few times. The CDR3 coding sequence is TGTGCCAGCAGTGAAGCAGAGGGGGTCCTGAGCAATCAGCCCCAGCATTTT. This gives the protein CASSEAEGVLSNQPQHF. The rearrangement uses TRBV6-1 and TRBJ1-5, with D possibly matching TRBD1 (6 bases). This CDR3 is built from 17 residues. V lost 0 bases and J 1 base, leaving 13 bases between the germline ends. CDR1 and CDR2 (germline): MNHNS, SASEGT.

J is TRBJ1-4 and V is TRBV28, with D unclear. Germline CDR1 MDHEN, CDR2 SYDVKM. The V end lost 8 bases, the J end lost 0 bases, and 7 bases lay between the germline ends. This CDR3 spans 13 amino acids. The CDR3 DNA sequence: TGTGCCAGCGCGGGAACAACTAATGAAAAACTGTTTTTT. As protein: CASAGTTNEKLFF.

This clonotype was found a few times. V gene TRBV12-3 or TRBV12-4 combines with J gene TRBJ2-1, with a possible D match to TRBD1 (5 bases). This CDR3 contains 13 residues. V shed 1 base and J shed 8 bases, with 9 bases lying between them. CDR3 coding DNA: TGTGCCAGCAGTTTAGGGGGCCTTGATGAGCAGTTCTTC. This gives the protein CASSLGGLDEQFF.

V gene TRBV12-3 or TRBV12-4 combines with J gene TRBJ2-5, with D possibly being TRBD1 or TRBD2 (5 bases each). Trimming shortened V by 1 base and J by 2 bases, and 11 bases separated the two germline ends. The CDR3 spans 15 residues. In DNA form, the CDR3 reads TGTGCCAGCAGTTTAGTGGGGACCCTACAAGAGACCCAGTACTTC. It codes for CASSLVGTLQETQYF.

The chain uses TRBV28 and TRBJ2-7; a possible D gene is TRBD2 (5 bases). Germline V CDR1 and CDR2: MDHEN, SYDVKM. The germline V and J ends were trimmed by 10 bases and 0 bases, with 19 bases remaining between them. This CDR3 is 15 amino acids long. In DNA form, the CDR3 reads TGTGCCACCAGGACTGGCGGGCCGAGCTCCTACGAGCAGTACTTC. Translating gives CATRTGGPSSYEQYF. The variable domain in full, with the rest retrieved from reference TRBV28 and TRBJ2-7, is DVKVTQSSRYLVKRTGEKVFLECVQDMDHENMFWYRQDPGLGLRLIYFSYDVKMKEKGDIPEGYSVSREKKERFSLILESASTNQTSMYLCATRTGGPSSYEQYFGPGTRLTVT.

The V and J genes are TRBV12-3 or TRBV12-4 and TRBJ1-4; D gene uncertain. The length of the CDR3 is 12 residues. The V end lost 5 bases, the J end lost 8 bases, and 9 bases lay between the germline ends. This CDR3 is CASSLPGEKLFF. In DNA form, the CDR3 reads TGTGCCAGCAGTCTTCCAGGAGAAAAACTGTTTTTT.